The clone carrying this T cell receptor (beta chain) was counted at least ten times. The antigen is unknown. TCRdb called the reads again in MiXCR, with one record for every CDR3 protein. Among a few hundred thousand distinct CDR3 sequences listed, around two fifths were seen once. Germline V gene sequence: CDR1 MNHEY, CDR2 SMNVEV (reference sequence). This CDR3 contains 13 residues. V gave up 4 bases and J gave up 5 bases, with 11 bases separating them. The data belong to a study of T cell repertoires in cytomegalovirus infection. Overall study: CMV epitopes, recently identified HLA-C-restricted and well-studied HLA-B-restricted, were used. A matching HLA type, together with CMV infection, was signaled by public TCR beta signatures. Study-wide results and caveats: Based on cumulative public TCR beta family frequency, carriers of CMV plus the relevant HLA were identified. The ex vivo response was dominated by HLA-C-restricted CMV-specific TCR beta clonotypes.

The chain combines TRBV27 with TRBJ1-2; D unresolved. Specimen: cultured PBMCs, collected from culture after CMV antigen stimulation. The clonotype originates from a human donor in good health (CMV status not recorded). Some clones in this sample may be carry-over from other donors' samples. CDR3 sequence (DNA): TGTGCCAGCAGTTCGAGTTCGGGGTATGGCTACACCTTC. This gives the protein CASSSSSGYGYTF.